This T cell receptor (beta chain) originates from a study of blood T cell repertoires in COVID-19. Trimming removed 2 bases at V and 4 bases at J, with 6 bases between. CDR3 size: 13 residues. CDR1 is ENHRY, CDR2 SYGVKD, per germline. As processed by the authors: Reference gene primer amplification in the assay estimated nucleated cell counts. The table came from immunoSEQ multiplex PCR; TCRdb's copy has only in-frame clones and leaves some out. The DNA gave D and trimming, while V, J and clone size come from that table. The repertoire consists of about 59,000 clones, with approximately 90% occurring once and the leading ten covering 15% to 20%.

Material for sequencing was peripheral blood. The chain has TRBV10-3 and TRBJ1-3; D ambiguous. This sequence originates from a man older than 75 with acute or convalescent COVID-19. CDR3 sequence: CAISEAGGNTIYF. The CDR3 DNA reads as TGTGCCATCAGTGAGGCGGGGGGAAACACCATATATTTT.